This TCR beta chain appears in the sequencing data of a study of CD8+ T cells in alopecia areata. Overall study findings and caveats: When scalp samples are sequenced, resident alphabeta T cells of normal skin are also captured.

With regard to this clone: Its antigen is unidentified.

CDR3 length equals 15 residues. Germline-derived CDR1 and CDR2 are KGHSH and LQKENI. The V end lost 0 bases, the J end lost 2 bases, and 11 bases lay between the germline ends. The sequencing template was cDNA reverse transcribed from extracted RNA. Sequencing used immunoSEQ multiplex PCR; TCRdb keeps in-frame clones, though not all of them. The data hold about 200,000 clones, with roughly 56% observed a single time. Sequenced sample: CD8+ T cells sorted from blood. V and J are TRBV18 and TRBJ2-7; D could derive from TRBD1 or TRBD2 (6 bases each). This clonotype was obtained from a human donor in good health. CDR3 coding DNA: TGTGCCAGCTCACCACCGCCGGGGGCTACCTACGAGCAGTACTTC. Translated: CASSPPPGATYEQYF.